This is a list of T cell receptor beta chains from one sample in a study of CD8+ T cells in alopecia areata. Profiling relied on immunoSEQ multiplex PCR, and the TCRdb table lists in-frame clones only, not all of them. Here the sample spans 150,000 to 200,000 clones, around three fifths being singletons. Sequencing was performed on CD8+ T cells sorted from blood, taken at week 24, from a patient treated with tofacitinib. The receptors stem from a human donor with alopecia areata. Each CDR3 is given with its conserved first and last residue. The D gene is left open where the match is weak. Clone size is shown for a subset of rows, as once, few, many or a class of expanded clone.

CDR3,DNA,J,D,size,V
CASSGDLHEAFF,TGCGCCAGCAGCGGCGACCTTCATGAAGCTTTCTTT,TRBJ1-1,.,few,TRBV5-1
CASSPNPGQEETQYF,TGTGCCAGCAGCCCGAACCCTGGACAGGAAGAGACCCAGTACTTC,TRBJ2-5,TRBD1,.,TRBV7-7
CASDGRRGYTF,TGTGCTAGTGACGGGAGAAGAGGCTACACCTTC,TRBJ1-2,.,.,TRBV12-5
CATSDRDRINEQFF,TGTGCCACCAGCGACCGGGACAGGATCAATGAGCAGTTCTTC,TRBJ2-1,TRBD1,.,TRBV15
CASSQAPQGYTEAFF,TGCGCCAGCAGCCAAGCACCACAGGGGTATACTGAAGCTTTCTTT,TRBJ1-1,TRBD1,.,TRBV4-1
CATSREAGLATDTQYF,TGTGCCACCAGCAGGGAGGCGGGACTAGCTACAGATACGCAGTATTTT,TRBJ2-3,TRBD2,.,TRBV15
CASSIGGFDTQYF,TGTGCCAGTAGTATAGGAGGGTTTGATACGCAGTATTTT,TRBJ2-3,.,few,TRBV19
CASSPGTTGGYEQYF,TGCGCCAGCAGCCCCGGAACGACGGGGGGCTACGAGCAGTACTTC,TRBJ2-7,TRBD2,.,TRBV4-1
CASSDWDRAPSGEQYF,TGTGCCAGCAGTGATTGGGACAGGGCCCCCTCGGGCGAGCAGTACTTC,TRBJ2-7,TRBD1,.,TRBV6-1
CASSFGTGGYEQYF,TGTGCCAGCAGCTTCGGGACAGGGGGGTACGAGCAGTACTTC,TRBJ2-7,TRBD1,.,TRBV5-6
CASSWTGDNQPQHF,TGTGCCAGCAGTTGGACAGGGGACAATCAGCCCCAGCATTTT,TRBJ1-5,TRBD1,.,TRBV27
CASSTQENSVEEQYF,TGTGCCAGCAGCACTCAGGAGAATAGTGTGGAGGAGCAGTACTTC,TRBJ2-7,.,few,TRBV5-6
CASSFSGQYGYTF,TGTGCCAGCAGTTTTTCGGGACAGTATGGCTACACCTTC,TRBJ1-2,TRBD1,.,TRBV6-5
CASSLRGLPNTGELFF,TGTGCCAGCAGCTTACGCGGACTCCCGAACACCGGGGAGCTGTTTTTT,TRBJ2-2,.,.,TRBV7-2
CASSQRTGQYEQYF,TGCGCCAGCAGCCAACGGACAGGACAATACGAGCAGTACTTC,TRBJ2-7,TRBD1,.,TRBV5-1